The clone carrying this T cell receptor beta chain is a singleton in its sample. What it binds is not known. The source of the sample is a study of siplizumab effects on memory and regulatory T cells. Points from the study as a whole: Most alloreactive clones went unmapped to unstimulated subsets; only a minor fraction mapped.

Generated by immunoSEQ multiplex PCR, the TCRdb table keeps only in-frame clones and is missing some. The sample includes around 94,000 clones, 80% to 95% of them seen just once. Between the trimmed V and J ends, which lost 6 bases and 8 bases, there was a span of 16 bases. Germline CDR1 and CDR2: KGHSH and LQKENI. The CDR3 has 13 amino acids. This rearrangement joins TRBV18 to TRBJ1-1, with a weak D call TRBD1 (6 bases). This TCR was sampled from a human donor in good health. Input material: CD4+ T cells sorted from blood. DNA for the CDR3: TGTGCCAGCTCGGGCCTGGGGGGGGGCGAAGCTTTCTTT. Its translation is CASSGLGGGEAFF.